The sequence of this T cell receptor beta chain was determined in a study of blood T cell repertoires in COVID-19. Study details: The United States, Italy and Spain provided the acute and convalescent COVID-19 samples. PBMCs, B-cell-depleted T cells, or T cells provided the cDNA or gDNA that made up the material.

Per the study methods: Scientists estimated how many nucleated cells there were by amplifying reference gene primers. TCRdb's table, derived via immunoSEQ multiplex PCR, lists solely in-frame clones and lacks some. V and J calls and clone size are given by that table; D and trimming were obtained from the DNA. This table has over 45,000 clones, approximately 87% appearing once. The CDR3 has 15 residues. Germline assignment: CDR1 SEHNR and CDR2 FQNEAQ (reference sequence). Germline trimming cut 5 bases from V and 8 bases from J; bases unmatched to any gene: 10. This TCR derives from a human donor in a cohort sampled during active COVID-19. Sample: peripheral blood. The J gene is TRBJ1-3, the V gene TRBV7-9; 9 bases are shared with TRBD1. This chain's CDR3 is CASSNRQGGTDTIYF. The CDR3 DNA sequence: TGTGCCAGCAGCAACCGACAGGGGGGGACGGACACCATATATTTT.